Listed here is a single TCR beta chain. The target antigen is unknown. The CDR3 is made up of 12 amino acids. CDR1 and CDR2 from the germline V gene are LNHDA and SQIVND (reference sequence). V lost 3 bases and J lost 7, with 10 bases in between. TCRdb's copy holds only in-frame clones and misses some; the assay was immunoSEQ multiplex PCR. The sample records about 26,000 clones, 85% to 90% being singletons. This specimen comes from a study of OX40 agonist ivuxolimab in advanced cancers. The study, taken as a whole, reports: Partial responders at 0.1-3.0 mg/kg showed near-lowest clonal expansion. The authors did not determine the antigen specificity of the expanded peripheral T cells. In general, CD8+ T cells held more expanded clones than CD4+ did, on average.

The sample in question was CD4+ or CD8+ T cells sorted from blood, obtained in a trial of the OX40 agonist ivuxolimab. This chain joins TRBV19 and TRBJ2-7; D might be TRBD2 (6 bases). The receptor's source is an adult with an advanced solid tumor such as melanoma, head and neck, liver or kidney cancer. The CDR3 DNA reads TGTGCCAGTAGTATGGGACTGGGGGAGCAGTACTTC. It translates to CASSMGLGEQYF. Based on the CDR3 plus reference TRBV19 and TRBJ2-7, the full variable domain is DGGITQSPKYLFRKEGQNVTLSCEQNLNHDAMYWYRQDPGQGLRLIYYSQIVNDFQKGDIAEGYSVSREKKESFPLTVTSAQKNPTAFYLCASSMGLGEQYFGPGTRLTVT.